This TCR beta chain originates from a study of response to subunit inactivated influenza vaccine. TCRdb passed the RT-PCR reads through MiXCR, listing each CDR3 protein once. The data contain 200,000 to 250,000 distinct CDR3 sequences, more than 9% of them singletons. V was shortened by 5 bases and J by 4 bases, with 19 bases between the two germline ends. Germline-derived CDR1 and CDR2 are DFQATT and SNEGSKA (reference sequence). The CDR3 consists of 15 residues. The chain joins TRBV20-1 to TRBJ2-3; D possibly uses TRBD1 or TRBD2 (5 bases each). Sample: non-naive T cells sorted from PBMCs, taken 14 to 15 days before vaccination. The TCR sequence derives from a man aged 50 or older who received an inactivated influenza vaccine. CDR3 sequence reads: CSASGTQGKSDTQYF. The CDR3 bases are TGCAGTGCTTCCGGGACCCAAGGAAAATCAGATACGCAGTATTTT.